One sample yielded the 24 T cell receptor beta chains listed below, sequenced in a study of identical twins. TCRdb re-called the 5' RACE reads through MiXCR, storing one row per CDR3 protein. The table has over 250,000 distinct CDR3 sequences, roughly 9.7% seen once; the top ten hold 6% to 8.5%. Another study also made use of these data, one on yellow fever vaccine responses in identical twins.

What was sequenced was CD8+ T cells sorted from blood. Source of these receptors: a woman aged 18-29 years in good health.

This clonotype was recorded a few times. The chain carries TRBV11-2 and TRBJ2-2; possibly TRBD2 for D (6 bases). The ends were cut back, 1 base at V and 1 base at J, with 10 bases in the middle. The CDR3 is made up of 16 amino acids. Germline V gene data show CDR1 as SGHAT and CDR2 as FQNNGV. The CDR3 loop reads CASSLGFSGNTGELFF. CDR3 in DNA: TGTGCCAGCAGCTTAGGATTTAGCGGGAACACCGGGGAGCTGTTTTTT.

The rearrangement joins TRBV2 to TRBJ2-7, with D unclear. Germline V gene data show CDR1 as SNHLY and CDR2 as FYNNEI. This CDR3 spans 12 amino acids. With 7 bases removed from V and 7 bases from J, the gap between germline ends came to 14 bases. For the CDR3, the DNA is TGTGCCAGCACATCCCAGGCGGTGGAGCAGTACTTC. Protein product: CASTSQAVEQYF.

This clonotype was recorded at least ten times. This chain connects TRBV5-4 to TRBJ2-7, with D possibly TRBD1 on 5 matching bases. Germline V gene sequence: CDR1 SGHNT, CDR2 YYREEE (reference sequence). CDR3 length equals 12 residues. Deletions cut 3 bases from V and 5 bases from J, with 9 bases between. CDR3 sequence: CASSWMTDEQYF. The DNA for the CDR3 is TGTGCCAGCAGCTGGATGACAGACGAGCAGTACTTC.

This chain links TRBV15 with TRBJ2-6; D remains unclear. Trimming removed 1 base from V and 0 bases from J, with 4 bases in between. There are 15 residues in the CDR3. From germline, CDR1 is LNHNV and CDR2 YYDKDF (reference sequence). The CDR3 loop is CATSRVSSGANVLTF. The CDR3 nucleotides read TGTGCCACCAGCAGAGTTAGCTCTGGGGCCAACGTCCTGACTTTC.

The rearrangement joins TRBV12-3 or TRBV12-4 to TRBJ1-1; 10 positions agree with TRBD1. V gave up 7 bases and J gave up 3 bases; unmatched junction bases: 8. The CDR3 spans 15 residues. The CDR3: CASIDRGLLYTEAFF. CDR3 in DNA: TGTGCCAGCATAGACAGGGGGCTTCTGTACACTGAAGCTTTCTTT.

The CDR3 here is CASSLVRNEQFF. The CDR3 DNA sequence: TGTGCCAGCAGCTTAGTTAGGAATGAGCAGTTCTTC. The chain carries TRBV7-6 and TRBJ2-1; the D is unclear. CDR1 is SGHVS, CDR2 FNYEAQ, per germline. There are 12 residues in the CDR3. V lost 1 base, J lost 7 bases, and 5 bases lay in between.

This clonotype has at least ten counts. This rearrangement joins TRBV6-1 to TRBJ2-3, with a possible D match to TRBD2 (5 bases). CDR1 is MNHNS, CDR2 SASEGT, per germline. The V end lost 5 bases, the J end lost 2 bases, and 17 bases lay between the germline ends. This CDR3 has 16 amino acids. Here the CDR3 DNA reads TGTGCCAGCAGTCGATTGACCCCAGACTACACAGATACGCAGTATTTT. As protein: CASSRLTPDYTDTQYF.

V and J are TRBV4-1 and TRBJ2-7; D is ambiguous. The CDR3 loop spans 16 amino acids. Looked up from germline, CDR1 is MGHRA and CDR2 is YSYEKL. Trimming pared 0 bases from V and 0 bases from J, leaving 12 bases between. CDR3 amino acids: CASSQDSSENSYEQYF. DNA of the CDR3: TGCGCCAGCAGCCAAGATTCCTCCGAAAACTCCTACGAGCAGTACTTC.

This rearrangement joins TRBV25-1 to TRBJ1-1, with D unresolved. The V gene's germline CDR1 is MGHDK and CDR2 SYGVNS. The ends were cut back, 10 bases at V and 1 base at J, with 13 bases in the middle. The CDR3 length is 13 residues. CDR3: CATTSQRNTEAFF. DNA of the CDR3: TGTGCCACCACTTCGCAGAGGAACACTGAAGCTTTCTTT.

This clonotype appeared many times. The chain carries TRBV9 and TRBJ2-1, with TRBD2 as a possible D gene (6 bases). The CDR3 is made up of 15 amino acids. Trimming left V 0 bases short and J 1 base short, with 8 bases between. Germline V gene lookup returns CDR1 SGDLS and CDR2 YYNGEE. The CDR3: CASSVALASYNEQFF. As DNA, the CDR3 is TGTGCCAGCAGCGTAGCCCTAGCGTCCTACAATGAGCAGTTCTTC.

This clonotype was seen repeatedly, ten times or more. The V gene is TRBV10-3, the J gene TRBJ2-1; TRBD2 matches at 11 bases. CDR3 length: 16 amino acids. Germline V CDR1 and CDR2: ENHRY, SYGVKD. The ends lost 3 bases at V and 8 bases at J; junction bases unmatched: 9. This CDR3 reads CAISEIGLAGGDEQFF. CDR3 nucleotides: TGTGCCATCAGTGAAATAGGGCTAGCGGGGGGAGATGAGCAGTTCTTC.

Written as DNA, the CDR3 is TGCAGCGTTTTAGGAGGGGGCATCGCTAATGAAAAACTGTTTTTT. It is translated as CSVLGGGIANEKLFF. V usage is TRBV29-1 and J usage is TRBJ1-4, with TRBD1 matching 7 bases. Trimming removed 5 bases from V and 3 bases from J; junction bases left unmatched: 9. Germline V gives CDR1 SQVTM, CDR2 ANQGSEA. This CDR3 is built from 15 residues. Looking up the rest from reference TRBV29-1 and TRBJ1-4 gives the full variable domain: SAVISQKPSRDICQRGTSLTIQCQVDSQVTMMFWYRQQPGQSLTLIATANQGSEATYESGFVIDKFPISRPNLTFSTLTVSNMSPEDSSIYLCSVLGGGIANEKLFFGSGTQLSVL.

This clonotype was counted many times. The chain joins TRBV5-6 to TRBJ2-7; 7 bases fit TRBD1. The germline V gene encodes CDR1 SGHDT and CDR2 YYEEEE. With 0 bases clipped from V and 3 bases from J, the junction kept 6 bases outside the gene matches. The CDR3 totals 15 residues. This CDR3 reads CASSLDRGVRYEQYF. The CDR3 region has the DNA TGTGCCAGCAGCTTGGACAGGGGAGTACGCTACGAGCAGTACTTC.

The CDR3 loop is CASRSDRSQETQYF. The CDR3 region has the DNA TGTGCCAGCAGGAGTGACAGGAGCCAAGAGACCCAGTACTTC. The V gene is TRBV7-9, the J gene TRBJ2-5; D possibly corresponds to TRBD1 (6 bases). CDR1 is SEHNR, CDR2 FQNEAQ, per germline (reference sequence). V was trimmed by 6 bases and J by 1 base, leaving 12 bases between them. CDR3 length equals 14 residues.

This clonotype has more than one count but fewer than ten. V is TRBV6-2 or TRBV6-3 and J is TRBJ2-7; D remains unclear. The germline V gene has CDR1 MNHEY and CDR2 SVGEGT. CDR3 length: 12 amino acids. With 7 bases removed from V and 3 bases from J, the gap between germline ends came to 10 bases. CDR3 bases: TGTGCCAGCACTCCCGGATACTACGAGCAGTACTTC. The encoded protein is CASTPGYYEQYF.

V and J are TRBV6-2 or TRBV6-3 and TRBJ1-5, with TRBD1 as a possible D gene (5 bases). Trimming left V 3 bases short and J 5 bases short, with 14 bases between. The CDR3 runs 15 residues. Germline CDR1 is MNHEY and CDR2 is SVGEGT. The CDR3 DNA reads TGTGCCAGCAGTTATAGCAGGGCGGTGGATCAGCCCCAGCATTTT. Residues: CASSYSRAVDQPQHF.

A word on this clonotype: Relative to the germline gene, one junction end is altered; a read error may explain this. The CDR3 sequence is CAGSYSLGTGNTGELFF. DNA of the CDR3: TGTGCCGGCAGTTACTCTCTTGGGACAGGGAACACCGGGGAGCTGTTTTTT. V gene TRBV6-2 or TRBV6-3 combines with J gene TRBJ2-2, with 8 bases matching TRBD1. The germline V gene encodes CDR1 MNHEY and CDR2 SVGEGT. The CDR3 totals 17 residues.

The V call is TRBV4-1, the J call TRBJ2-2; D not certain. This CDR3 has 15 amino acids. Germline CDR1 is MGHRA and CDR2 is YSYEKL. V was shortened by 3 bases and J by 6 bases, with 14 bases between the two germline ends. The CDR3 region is CASSHLDGGAGELFF. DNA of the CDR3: TGCGCCAGCAGCCACCTGGACGGTGGCGCCGGGGAGCTGTTTTTT.

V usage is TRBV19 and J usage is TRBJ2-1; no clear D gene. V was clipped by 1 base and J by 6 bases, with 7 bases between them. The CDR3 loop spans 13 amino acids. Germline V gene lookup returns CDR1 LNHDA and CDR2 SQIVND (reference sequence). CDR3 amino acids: CASSIVKGNEQFF. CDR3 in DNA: TGTGCCAGTAGTATAGTTAAGGGCAATGAGCAGTTCTTC.

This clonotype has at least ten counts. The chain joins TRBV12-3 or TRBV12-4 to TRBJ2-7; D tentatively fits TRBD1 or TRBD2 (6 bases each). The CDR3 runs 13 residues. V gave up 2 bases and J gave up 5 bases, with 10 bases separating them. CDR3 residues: CASSLYGGNEQYF. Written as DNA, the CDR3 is TGTGCCAGCAGTTTATACGGGGGCAACGAGCAGTACTTC.

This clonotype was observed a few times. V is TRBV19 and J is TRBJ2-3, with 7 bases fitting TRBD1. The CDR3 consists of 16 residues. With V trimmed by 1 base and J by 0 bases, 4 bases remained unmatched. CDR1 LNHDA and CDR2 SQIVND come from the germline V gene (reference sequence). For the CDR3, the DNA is TGTGCCAGTAGTATAGGATTGGGACAGAGCACAGATACGCAGTATTTT. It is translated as CASSIGLGQSTDTQYF.

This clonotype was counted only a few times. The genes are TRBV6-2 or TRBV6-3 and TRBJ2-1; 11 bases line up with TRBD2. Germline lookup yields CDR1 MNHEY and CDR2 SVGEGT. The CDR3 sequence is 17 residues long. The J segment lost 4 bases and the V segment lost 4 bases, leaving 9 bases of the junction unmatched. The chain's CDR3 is CASSSPLIAGGYNEQFF. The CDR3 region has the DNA TGTGCCAGCAGTTCCCCTTTAATAGCGGGGGGGTACAATGAGCAGTTCTTC.

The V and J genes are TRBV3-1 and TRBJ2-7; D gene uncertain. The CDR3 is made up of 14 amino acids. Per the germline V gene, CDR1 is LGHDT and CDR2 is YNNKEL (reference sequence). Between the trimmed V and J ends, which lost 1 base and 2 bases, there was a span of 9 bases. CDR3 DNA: TGTGCCAGCAGCCAAGTTGAGGACCCCTACGAGCAGTACTTC. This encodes CASSQVEDPYEQYF.

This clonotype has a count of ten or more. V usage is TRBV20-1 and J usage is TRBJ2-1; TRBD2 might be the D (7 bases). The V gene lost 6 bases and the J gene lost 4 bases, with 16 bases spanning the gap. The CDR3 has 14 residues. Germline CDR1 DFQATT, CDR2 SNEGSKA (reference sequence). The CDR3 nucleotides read TGCAGTGCACATAAGGGGGGGGATTACAATGAGCAGTTCTTC. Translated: CSAHKGGDYNEQFF.